At least ten counts were recorded for the clone carrying this TCR beta chain. Its antigen is as yet unknown. Arm-PCR of CDR3 regions and iRepertoire HTBI primers were the basis on which TCR beta libraries were built. Each CDR3 protein gets one entry after TCRdb re-called the multiplex PCR reads with MiXCR. This table has about 420,000 distinct CDR3 sequences, less than 20% appearing once. The sample belongs to a study of regulatory T cells in long-lasting Graves disease. Study-wide points: The analysis examined peripheral blood only and excluded thyroid tissue. Lower TCR diversity was seen in persistent Graves' patients than in newly diagnosed ones.

As to time point: newly diagnosed GD, antithyroid drugs for less than 3 months. RNA from PBMCs was the source of the TCR library. CDR3 length equals 13 residues. Trimming cost V 4 bases and J 3 bases; bases outside gene matches: 5. Germline V gene data show CDR1 as SQVTM and CDR2 as ANQGSEA. The data also belong to a second study, concerning T cells in Graves' hyperthyroidism and ophthalmopathy. Per that paper: TCR CDR3 regions were first amplified by RT-PCR with HTBI primers.

This clonotype was obtained from a woman younger than 30 with Graves disease. The rearrangement links TRBV29-1 to TRBJ1-1, with TRBD1 matching 7 bases. Sequencing used peripheral blood mononuclear cells (PBMCs), obtained at new diagnosis, from a patient treated with antithyroid drugs. The CDR3, as DNA: TGCAGCGTTGCCACAGGGGCTTACACTGAAGCTTTCTTT. Protein: CSVATGAYTEAFF. Variable domain in full (rest from reference TRBV29-1 and TRBJ1-1): SAVISQKPSRDICQRGTSLTIQCQVDSQVTMMFWYRQQPGQSLTLIATANQGSEATYESGFVIDKFPISRPNLTFSTLTVSNMSPEDSSIYLCSVATGAYTEAFFGQGTRLTVV.